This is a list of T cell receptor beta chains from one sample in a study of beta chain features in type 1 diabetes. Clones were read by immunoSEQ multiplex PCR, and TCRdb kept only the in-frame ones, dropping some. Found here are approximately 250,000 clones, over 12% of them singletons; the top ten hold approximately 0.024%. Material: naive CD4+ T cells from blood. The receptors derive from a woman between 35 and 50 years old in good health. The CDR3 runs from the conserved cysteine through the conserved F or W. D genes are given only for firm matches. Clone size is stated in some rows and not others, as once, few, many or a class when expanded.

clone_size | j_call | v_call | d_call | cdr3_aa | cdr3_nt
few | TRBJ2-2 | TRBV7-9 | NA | CASSLGLAIGELFF | TGTGCCAGCAGCTTAGGCCTCGCGATCGGGGAGCTGTTTTTT
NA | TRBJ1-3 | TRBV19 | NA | CASSIGSGADTIYF | TGTGCCAGTAGTATAGGCTCCGGAGCGGACACCATATATTTT
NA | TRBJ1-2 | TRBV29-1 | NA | CSTEGRGYYGYTF | TGCAGCACCGAAGGCAGGGGTTACTATGGCTACACCTTC
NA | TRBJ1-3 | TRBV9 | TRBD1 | CASSALTGGYGNTIYF | TGTGCCAGCAGCGCACTGACAGGGGGCTATGGAAACACCATATATTTT
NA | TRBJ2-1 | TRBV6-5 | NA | CASSYPGNEQFF | TGTGCCAGCAGTTACCCGGGCAATGAGCAGTTCTTC
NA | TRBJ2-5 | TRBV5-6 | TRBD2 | CASSQEGGQETQYF | TGTGCCAGCAGCCAAGAGGGAGGGCAAGAGACCCAGTACTTC
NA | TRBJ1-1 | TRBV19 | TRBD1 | CASSAVQGNGTEAFF | TGTGCCAGTAGTGCAGTACAGGGGAACGGCACTGAAGCTTTCTTT
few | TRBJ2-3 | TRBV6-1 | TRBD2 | CASTAGDGTDTQYF | TGTGCCAGCACAGCGGGGGACGGCACAGATACGCAGTATTTT
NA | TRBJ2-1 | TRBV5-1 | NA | CASSLSSRGIPTVYNEQFF | TGCGCCAGCAGCTTGTCGTCCAGGGGTATCCCCACGGTCTACAATGAGCAGTTCTTC
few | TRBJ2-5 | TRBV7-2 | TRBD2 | CASSLAPTRAGGETQYF | TGTGCCAGCAGCTTAGCCCCAACTCGAGCGGGGGGGGAGACCCAGTACTTC
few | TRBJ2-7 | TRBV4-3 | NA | CASSQDRVSSYEQYF | TGCGCCAGCAGCCAAGATCGGGTCAGTTCCTACGAGCAGTACTTC
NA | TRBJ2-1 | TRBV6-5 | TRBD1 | CASRKTGGPYNEQFF | TGTGCCAGCAGAAAGACAGGGGGCCCTTACAATGAGCAGTTCTTC
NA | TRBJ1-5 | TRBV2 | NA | CASSGSSRASNQPQHF | TGTGCCAGCAGTGGCTCCTCCAGGGCGAGCAATCAGCCCCAGCATTTT
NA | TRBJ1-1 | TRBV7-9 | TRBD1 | CASSLSDREAFF | TGTGCCAGCAGCTTATCGGACAGGGAAGCTTTCTTT
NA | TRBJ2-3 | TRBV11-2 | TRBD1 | CASSLEGTGTDTQYF | TGTGCCAGCAGCTTAGAAGGGACAGGTACAGATACGCAGTATTTT
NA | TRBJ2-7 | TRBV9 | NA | CASSVATRGQLEKQYF | TGTGCCAGCAGCGTAGCTACCCGAGGACAGCTGGAGAAGCAGTACTTC
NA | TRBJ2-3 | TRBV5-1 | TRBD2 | CASSQLAGAADTQYF | TGCGCCAGCAGTCAGCTAGCGGGGGCGGCGGATACGCAGTATTTT